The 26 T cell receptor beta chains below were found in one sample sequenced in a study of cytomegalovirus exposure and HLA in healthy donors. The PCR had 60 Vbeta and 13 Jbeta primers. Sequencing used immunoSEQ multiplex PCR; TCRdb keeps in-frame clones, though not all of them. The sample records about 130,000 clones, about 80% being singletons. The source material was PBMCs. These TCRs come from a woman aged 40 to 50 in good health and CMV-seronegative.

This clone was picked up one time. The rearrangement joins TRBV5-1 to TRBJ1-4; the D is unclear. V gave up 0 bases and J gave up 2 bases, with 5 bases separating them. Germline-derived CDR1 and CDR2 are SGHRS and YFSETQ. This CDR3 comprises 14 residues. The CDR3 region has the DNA TGCGCCAGCAGCTTGGAACAGACTAATGAAAAACTGTTTTTT. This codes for CASSLEQTNEKLFF.

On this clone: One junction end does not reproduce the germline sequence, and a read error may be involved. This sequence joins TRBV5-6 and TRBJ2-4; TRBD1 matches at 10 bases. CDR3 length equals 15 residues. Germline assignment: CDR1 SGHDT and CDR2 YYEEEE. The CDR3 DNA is TGTCCCAGCAGCAGGCCGAGGACAGGGGGTAACATTCAGTACTTC. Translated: CPSSRPRTGGNIQYF.

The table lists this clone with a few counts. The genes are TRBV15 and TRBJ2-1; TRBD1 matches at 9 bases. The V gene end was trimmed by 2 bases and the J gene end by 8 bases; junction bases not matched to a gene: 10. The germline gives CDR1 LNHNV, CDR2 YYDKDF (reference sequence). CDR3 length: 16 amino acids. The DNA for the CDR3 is TGTGCCACCAGCAGAATCACCGGGACAGGGTACGATGAGCAGTTCTTC. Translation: CATSRITGTGYDEQFF. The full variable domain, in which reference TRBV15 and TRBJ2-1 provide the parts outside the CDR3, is DAMVIQNPRYQVTQFGKPVTLSCSQTLNHNVMYWYQQKSSQAPKLLFHYYDKDFNNEADTPDNFQSRRPNTSFCFLDIRSPGLGDTAMYLCATSRITGTGYDEQFFGPGTRLTVL.

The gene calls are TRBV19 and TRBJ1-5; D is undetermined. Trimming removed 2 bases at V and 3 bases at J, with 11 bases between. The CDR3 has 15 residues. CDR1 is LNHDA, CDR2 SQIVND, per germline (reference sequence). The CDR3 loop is CASSIRQAFNQPQHF. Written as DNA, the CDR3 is TGTGCCAGTAGTATACGCCAGGCCTTCAATCAGCCCCAGCATTTT.

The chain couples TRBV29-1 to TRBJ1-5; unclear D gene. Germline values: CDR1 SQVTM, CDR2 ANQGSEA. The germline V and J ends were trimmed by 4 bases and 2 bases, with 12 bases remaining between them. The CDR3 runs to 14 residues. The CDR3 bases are TGCAGCGTTGTGGAGGGTGTGGGCAATCAGCCCCAGCATTTT. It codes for CSVVEGVGNQPQHF.

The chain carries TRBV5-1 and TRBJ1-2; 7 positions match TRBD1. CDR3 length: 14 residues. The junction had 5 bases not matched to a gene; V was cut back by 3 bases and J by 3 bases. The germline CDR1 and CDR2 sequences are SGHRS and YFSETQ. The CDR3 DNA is TGCGCCAGCAGCTCCTCCGGGACAGACTATGGCTACACCTTC. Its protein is CASSSSGTDYGYTF.

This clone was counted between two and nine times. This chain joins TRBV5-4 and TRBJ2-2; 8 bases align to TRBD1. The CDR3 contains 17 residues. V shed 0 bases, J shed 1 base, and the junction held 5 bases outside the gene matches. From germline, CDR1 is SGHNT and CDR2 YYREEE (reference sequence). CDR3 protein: CASSLGAGTGNTGELFF. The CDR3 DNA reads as TGTGCCAGCAGCTTGGGGGCCGGGACAGGGAACACCGGGGAGCTGTTTTTT.

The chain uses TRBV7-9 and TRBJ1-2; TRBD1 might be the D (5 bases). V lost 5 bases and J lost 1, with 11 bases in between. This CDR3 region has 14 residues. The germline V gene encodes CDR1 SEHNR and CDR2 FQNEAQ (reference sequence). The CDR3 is CASSPDSSNYGYTF. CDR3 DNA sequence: TGTGCCAGCAGCCCCGACAGTAGTAACTATGGCTACACCTTC.

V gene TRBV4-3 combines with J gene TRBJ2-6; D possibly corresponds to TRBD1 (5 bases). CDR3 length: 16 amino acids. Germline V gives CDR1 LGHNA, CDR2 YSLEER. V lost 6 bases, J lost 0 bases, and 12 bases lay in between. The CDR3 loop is CASSPDGHSGANVLTF. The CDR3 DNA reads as TGCGCCAGCAGTCCCGACGGACACTCTGGGGCCAACGTCCTGACTTTC.

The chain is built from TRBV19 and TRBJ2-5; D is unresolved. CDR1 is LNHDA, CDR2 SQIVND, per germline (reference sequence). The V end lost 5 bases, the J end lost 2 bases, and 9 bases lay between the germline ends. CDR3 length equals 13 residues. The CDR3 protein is CASSPPSQETQYF. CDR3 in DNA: TGTGCCAGTAGTCCCCCCAGTCAAGAGACCCAGTACTTC.

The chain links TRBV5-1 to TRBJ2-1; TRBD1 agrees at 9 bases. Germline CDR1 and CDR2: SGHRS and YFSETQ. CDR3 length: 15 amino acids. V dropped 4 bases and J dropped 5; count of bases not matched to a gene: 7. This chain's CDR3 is CASSDGTGTNNEQFF. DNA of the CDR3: TGCGCCAGCAGCGACGGGACAGGGACCAACAATGAGCAGTTCTTC.

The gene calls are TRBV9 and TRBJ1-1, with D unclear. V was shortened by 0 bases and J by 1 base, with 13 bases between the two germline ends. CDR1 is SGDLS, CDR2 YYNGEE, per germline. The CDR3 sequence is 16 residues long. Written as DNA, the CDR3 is TGTGCCAGCAGCGTAGGTCTGAGTGGTGGGAACACTGAAGCTTTCTTT. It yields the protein CASSVGLSGGNTEAFF.

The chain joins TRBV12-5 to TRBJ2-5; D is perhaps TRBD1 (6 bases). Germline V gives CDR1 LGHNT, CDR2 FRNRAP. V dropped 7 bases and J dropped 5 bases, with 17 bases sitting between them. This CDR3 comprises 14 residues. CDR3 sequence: CASAAGAPLETQYF. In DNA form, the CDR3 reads TGTGCTAGTGCGGCAGGGGCCCCCTTGGAGACCCAGTACTTC.

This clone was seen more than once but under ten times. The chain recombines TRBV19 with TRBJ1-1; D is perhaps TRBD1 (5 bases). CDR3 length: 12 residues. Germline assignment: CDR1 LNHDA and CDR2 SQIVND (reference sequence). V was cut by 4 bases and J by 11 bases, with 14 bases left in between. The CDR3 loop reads CASSTRAGDAFF. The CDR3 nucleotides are TGTGCCAGTAGTACCCGGGCGGGGGATGCTTTCTTT.

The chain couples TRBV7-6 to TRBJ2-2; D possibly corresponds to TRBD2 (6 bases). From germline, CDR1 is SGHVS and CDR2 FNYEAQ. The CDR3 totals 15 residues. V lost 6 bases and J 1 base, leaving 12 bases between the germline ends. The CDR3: CASRTPGLNTGELFF. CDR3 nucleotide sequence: TGTGCCAGCAGGACGCCGGGACTGAACACCGGGGAGCTGTTTTTT.

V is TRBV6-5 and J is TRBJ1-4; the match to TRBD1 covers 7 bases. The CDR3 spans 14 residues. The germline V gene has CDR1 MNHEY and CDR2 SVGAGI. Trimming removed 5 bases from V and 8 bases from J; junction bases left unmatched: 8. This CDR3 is CASSRRQGGEKLFF. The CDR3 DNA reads TGTGCCAGCAGTCGCCGACAGGGAGGCGAAAAACTGTTTTTT.

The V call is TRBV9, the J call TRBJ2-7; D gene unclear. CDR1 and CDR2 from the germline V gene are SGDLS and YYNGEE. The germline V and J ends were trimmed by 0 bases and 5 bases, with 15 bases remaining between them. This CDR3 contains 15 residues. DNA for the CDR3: TGTGCCAGCAGCGTAGGCGGCTCCTTATGGGACGAGCAGTACTTC. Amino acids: CASSVGGSLWDEQYF.

The CDR3 DNA follows: TGTGCCAGCACTACCGCGAGACTAGCGGGCACAGATACGCAGTATTTT. Protein product: CASTTARLAGTDTQYF. This sequence joins TRBV28 and TRBJ2-3; 9 bases map to TRBD2. The CDR3 spans 16 residues. Germline CDR1 is MDHEN and CDR2 is SYDVKM. Trimming cost V 7 bases and J 1 base; bases outside gene matches: 9.

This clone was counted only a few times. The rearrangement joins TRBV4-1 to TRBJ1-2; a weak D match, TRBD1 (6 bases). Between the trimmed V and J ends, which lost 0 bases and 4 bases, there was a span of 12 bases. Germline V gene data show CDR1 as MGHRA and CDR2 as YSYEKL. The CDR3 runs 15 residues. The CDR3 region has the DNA TGCGCCAGCAGCCAAGATGAAGGGGGAAGCTATGGCTACACCTTC. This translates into CASSQDEGGSYGYTF.

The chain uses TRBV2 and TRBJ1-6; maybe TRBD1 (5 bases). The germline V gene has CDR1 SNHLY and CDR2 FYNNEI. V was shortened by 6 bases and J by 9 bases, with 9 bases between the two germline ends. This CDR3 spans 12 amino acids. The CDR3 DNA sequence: TGTGCCAGCAGCGGTAGGGGTTCACCCCTCCACTTT. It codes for CASSGRGSPLHF.

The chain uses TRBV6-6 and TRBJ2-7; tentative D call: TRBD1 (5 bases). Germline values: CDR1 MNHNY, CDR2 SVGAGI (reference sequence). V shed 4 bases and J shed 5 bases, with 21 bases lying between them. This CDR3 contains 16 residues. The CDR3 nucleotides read TGTGCCAGCAGTTCCCACCAGGGCCCAATACCCAACGAGCAGTACTTC. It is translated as CASSSHQGPIPNEQYF.

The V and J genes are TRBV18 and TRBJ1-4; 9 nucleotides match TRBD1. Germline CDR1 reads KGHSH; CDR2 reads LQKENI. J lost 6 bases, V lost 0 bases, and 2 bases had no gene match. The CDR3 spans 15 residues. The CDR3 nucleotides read TGTGCCAGCTCACCACCTAACAGGGGGCATGAAAAACTGTTTTTT. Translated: CASSPPNRGHEKLFF.

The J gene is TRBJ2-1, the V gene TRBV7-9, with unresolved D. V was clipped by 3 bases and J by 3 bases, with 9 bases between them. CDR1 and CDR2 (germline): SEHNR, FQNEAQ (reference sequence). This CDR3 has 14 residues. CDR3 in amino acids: CASSLELGYNEQFF. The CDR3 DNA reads TGTGCCAGCAGCTTGGAGCTGGGCTACAATGAGCAGTTCTTC.

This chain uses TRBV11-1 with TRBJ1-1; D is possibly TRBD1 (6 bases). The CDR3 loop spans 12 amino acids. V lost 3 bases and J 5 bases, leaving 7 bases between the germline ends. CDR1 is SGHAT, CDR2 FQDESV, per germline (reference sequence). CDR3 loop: CASSFRGTEAFF. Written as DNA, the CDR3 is TGTGCCAGCAGCTTTAGGGGGACTGAAGCTTTCTTT. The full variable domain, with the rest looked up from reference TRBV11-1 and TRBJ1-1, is EAEVAQSPRYKITEKSQAVAFWCDPISGHATLYWYRQILGQGPELLVQFQDESVVDDSQLPKDRFSAERLKGVDSTLKIQPAELGDSAMYLCASSFRGTEAFFGQGTRLTVV.

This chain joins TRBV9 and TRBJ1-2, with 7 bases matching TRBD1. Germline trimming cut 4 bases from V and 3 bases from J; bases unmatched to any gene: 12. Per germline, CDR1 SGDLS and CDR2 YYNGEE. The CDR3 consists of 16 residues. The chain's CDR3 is CASSLNHRGRDYGYTF. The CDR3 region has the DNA TGTGCCAGCAGCCTAAACCACAGGGGTAGGGACTATGGCTACACCTTC.

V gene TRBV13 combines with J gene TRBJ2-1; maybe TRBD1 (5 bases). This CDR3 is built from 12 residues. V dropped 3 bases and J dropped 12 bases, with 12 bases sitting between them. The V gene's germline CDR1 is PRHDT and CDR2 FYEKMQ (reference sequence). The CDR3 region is CASSFLGLGQFF. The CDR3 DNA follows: TGTGCCAGCAGCTTTCTGGGGCTGGGGCAGTTCTTC.